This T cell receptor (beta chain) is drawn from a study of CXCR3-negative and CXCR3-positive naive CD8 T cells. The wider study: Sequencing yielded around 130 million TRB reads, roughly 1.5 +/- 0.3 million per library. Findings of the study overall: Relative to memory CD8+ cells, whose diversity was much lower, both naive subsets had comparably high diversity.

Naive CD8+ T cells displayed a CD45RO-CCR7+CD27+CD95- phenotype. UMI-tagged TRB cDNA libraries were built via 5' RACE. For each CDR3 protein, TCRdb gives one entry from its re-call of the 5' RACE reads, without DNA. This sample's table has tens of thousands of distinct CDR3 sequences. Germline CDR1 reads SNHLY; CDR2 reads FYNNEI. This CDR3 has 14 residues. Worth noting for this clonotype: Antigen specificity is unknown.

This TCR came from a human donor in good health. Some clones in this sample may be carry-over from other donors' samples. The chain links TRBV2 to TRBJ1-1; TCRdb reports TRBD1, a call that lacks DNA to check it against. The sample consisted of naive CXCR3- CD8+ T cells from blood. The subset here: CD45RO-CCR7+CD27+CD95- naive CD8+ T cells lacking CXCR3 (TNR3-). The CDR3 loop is CASSATGVYTEAFF.